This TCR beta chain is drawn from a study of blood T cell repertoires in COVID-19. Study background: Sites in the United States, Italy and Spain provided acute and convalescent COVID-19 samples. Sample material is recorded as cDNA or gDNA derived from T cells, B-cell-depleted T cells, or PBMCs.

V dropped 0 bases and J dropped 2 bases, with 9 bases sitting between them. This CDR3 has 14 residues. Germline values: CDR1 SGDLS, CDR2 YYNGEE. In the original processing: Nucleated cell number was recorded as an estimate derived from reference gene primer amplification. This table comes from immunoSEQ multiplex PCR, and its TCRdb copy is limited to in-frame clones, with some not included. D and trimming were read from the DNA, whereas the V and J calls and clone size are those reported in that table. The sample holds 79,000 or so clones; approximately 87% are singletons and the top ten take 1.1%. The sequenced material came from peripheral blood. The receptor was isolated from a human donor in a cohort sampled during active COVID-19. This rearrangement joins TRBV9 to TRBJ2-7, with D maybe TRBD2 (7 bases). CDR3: CASSVGGGPYEQYF. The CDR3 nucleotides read TGTGCCAGCAGCGTAGGGGGGGGCCCCTACGAGCAGTACTTC.